Shown below are 29 T cell receptor beta chains from a single sample sequenced in a study of CD8 T cells in Susac syndrome. An amount of RNA that ranged from 0.5 to 1 ug was reverse transcribed with random hexamers. MiXCR was run by TCRdb on the immunoSEQ multiplex PCR reads, yielding one entry per CDR3 protein. The profile shows roughly 190,000 distinct CDR3 sequences, roughly 92% of them singletons. The sequencing sample was made of CD4+ T cells from PBMCs. These receptors all stem from a human donor in good health.

V usage is TRBV4-1 and J usage is TRBJ2-3, with D perhaps matching TRBD1 (5 bases). Germline lookup yields CDR1 MGHRA and CDR2 YSYEKL. The CDR3 length is 15 residues. The V end lost 0 bases, the J end lost 1 base, and 8 bases lay between the germline ends. CDR3 residues: CASSQEGVGTDTQYF. DNA for the CDR3: TGCGCCAGCAGCCAAGAAGGGGTCGGCACAGATACGCAGTATTTT.

The chain joins TRBV3-1 to TRBJ2-3; D is unresolved. CDR1 and CDR2 (germline): LGHDT, YNNKEL (reference sequence). The CDR3 contains 12 residues. V lost 3 bases and J 5 bases, leaving 6 bases between the germline ends. In DNA form, the CDR3 reads TGTGCCAGCAGCCACCCGAGAGATACGCAGTATTTT. Its translation: CASSHPRDTQYF.

In this sample, this clonotype turned up a few times. The genes are TRBV7-8 and TRBJ1-5; D is uncertain. Trimming cost V 3 bases and J 4 bases, with 13 bases left between them. The CDR3 is 15 amino acids. The germline CDR1 and CDR2 sequences are SGHVS and FQNEAQ. The CDR3 reads CASSFFGQENQPQHF. The CDR3 DNA reads TGTGCCAGCAGCTTTTTTGGGCAGGAAAATCAGCCCCAGCATTTT.

The chain carries TRBV5-1 and TRBJ1-2; D is possibly TRBD1 (6 bases). The CDR3 runs to 14 residues. In germline, CDR1 is SGHRS, CDR2 YFSETQ. V lost 5 bases and J lost 2, with 13 bases in between. In nucleotides, the CDR3 is TGCGCCAGCAGTCCCAGGACAGACAACTATGGCTACACCTTC. Protein product: CASSPRTDNYGYTF.

Here the CDR3 reads CASSRGGTLETQYF. CDR3 DNA sequence: TGTGCCAGCAGTCGAGGGGGGACCCTGGAGACCCAGTACTTC. J is TRBJ2-5 and V is TRBV28; TRBD1 or TRBD2 may be the D gene (6 bases each). The V end lost 5 bases, the J end lost 5 bases, and 15 bases lay between the germline ends. The CDR3 runs 14 residues. CDR1 and CDR2 from the germline V gene are MDHEN and SYDVKM.

V usage is TRBV28 and J usage is TRBJ2-7; TRBD2 agrees at 10 bases. The CDR3 is made up of 14 amino acids. Trimming at V came to 5 bases and at J to 7 bases, leaving 8 bases not matched to a gene. CDR1 is MDHEN and CDR2 is SYDVKM in the germline V gene. CDR3 loop: CASSGLAGVVEQYV. The CDR3 region has the DNA TGTGCCAGCAGTGGCCTAGCGGGGGTAGTGGAGCAGTACGTC.

This clonotype has only one observation. The chain joins TRBV5-6 to TRBJ1-2; D unclear. Trimming left V 3 bases short and J 4 bases short, with 13 bases between. Germline CDR1 SGHDT, CDR2 YYEEEE. CDR3 length equals 14 residues. In DNA form, the CDR3 reads TGTGCCAGCAGCTCTGGACGGACCGGCTATGGCTACACCTTC. Protein sequence: CASSSGRTGYGYTF.

This clonotype has a single count. J is TRBJ2-1 and V is TRBV14; D not resolved. This CDR3 spans 12 amino acids. Germline V CDR1 and CDR2: SGHDN, FVKESK. Trimming took 1 base from V and 4 from J, leaving 2 bases between them. CDR3 sequence (DNA): TGTGCCAGCAGCCAAGGTTACAATGAGCAGTTCTTC. Its translation is CASSQGYNEQFF.

The chain uses TRBV4-1 and TRBJ2-3; 9 positions agree with TRBD1. The germline CDR1 and CDR2 sequences are MGHRA and YSYEKL. After removal of 5 bases from V and 7 bases from J, the junction contained 13 bases not matched to a gene. The CDR3 loop spans 16 amino acids. CDR3 bases: TGCGCCAGCAGCTCACCATTCGGGACAGGGATCCATACGCAGTATTTT. It specifies CASSSPFGTGIHTQYF.

The chain couples TRBV18 to TRBJ1-5, with D perhaps matching TRBD1 (5 bases). The CDR3 is made up of 14 amino acids. Trimming took off 2 bases at V and 4 bases at J, with 9 bases between the two ends. Germline V lookup: CDR1 KGHSH, CDR2 LQKENI. The CDR3 is CASSPSGTNQPQHF. The CDR3 nucleotides are TGTGCCAGCTCACCATCAGGGACGAATCAGCCCCAGCATTTT.

This clonotype came up once. The CDR3 DNA sequence: TGTGCCAGCAGCGTAGAGGCCGGTACAGCCAACGTCCTGACTTTC. The encoded protein is CASSVEAGTANVLTF. The chain couples TRBV9 to TRBJ2-6; no reliable D call. Trimming took 0 bases from V and 7 from J, leaving 11 bases between them. From germline, CDR1 is SGDLS and CDR2 YYNGEE. The CDR3 sequence is 15 residues long.

The V and J genes are TRBV7-2 and TRBJ1-1; no clear D gene. CDR1 is SGHTA, CDR2 FQGNSA, per germline. Trimming shortened V by 3 bases and J by 0 bases, and 8 bases separated the two germline ends. The length of the CDR3 is 14 residues. CDR3 in amino acids: CASSFWNLNTEAFF. The CDR3 DNA reads as TGTGCCAGCAGCTTTTGGAACCTGAACACTGAAGCTTTCTTT.

This clonotype was recorded once. The rearrangement links TRBV6-5 to TRBJ2-7; 10 nucleotides agree with TRBD1. J lost 5 bases, V lost 1 base, and 5 bases had no gene match. Per the germline V gene, CDR1 is MNHEY and CDR2 is SVGAGI. The CDR3 spans 15 residues. This CDR3 reads CASSYLGTGVNEQYF. The CDR3 nucleotides are TGTGCCAGCAGTTACTTGGGGACAGGGGTCAACGAGCAGTACTTC.

This rearrangement joins TRBV5-6 to TRBJ1-1; D not resolved. The V gene lost 1 base and the J gene lost 5 bases, with 6 bases spanning the gap. CDR3 length: 12 residues. Germline CDR1 SGHDT, CDR2 YYEEEE. The CDR3 sequence: CASSLLWTEAFF. CDR3 DNA: TGTGCCAGCAGCTTGTTGTGGACTGAAGCTTTCTTT.

CDR3 DNA: TGTGCCAGCTCCCCTGGGGGGGGCCAATGGCCCCAGCATTTT. Protein: CASSPGGGQWPQHF. The chain has TRBV18 and TRBJ1-5, with D maybe TRBD1 (6 bases). This CDR3 comprises 14 residues. V lost 6 bases to trimming and J lost 9 bases, with 18 bases between them. The germline V gene has CDR1 KGHSH and CDR2 LQKENI.

The chain carries TRBV5-4 and TRBJ2-7; D remains unclear. The V gene lost 4 bases and the J gene lost 3 bases, with 14 bases spanning the gap. The germline V gene encodes CDR1 SGHNT and CDR2 YYREEE (reference sequence). CDR3 length equals 14 residues. The CDR3 reads CASSPDGFNYEQYV. CDR3 DNA sequence: TGTGCCAGCAGCCCGGACGGGTTTAACTACGAGCAGTACGTC.

The J gene is TRBJ2-1, the V gene TRBV3-1; 13 bases are a match to TRBD2. CDR3 length: 17 residues. Germline V gene data show CDR1 as LGHDT and CDR2 as YNNKEL (reference sequence). V lost 4 bases to trimming and J lost 4 bases; unmatched junction nucleotides: 7. The CDR3 DNA is TGTGCCAGCAGCCGAAGACTAGCGGGGGGCCCTTACAATGAGCAGTTCTTC. It encodes CASSRRLAGGPYNEQFF.

This rearrangement joins TRBV3-1 to TRBJ1-1; D not resolved. Trimming took 3 bases from V and 6 from J, leaving 5 bases between them. The CDR3 totals 11 residues. Germline CDR1 reads LGHDT; CDR2 reads YNNKEL (reference sequence). The CDR3 DNA reads TGTGCCAGCAGCCAGCAGTCTGAAGCTTTCTTT. This sequence encodes CASSQQSEAFF.

This sequence joins TRBV29-1 and TRBJ2-7, with 7 bases matching TRBD2. Per the germline V gene, CDR1 is SQVTM and CDR2 is ANQGSEA. V dropped 3 bases and J dropped 2; count of bases not matched to a gene: 1. The CDR3 length is 12 residues. DNA of the CDR3: TGCAGCGTTGAGGGGGGGGCCTACGAGCAGTACTTC. Translation gives CSVEGGAYEQYF.

This chain links TRBV4-1 with TRBJ2-1, with 11 bases matching TRBD1. With 0 bases clipped from V and 10 bases from J, the junction kept 11 bases outside the gene matches. From germline, CDR1 is MGHRA and CDR2 YSYEKL. The CDR3 length is 17 residues. The CDR3 reads CASSQERDRGARQEQFF. The CDR3 nucleotides are TGCGCCAGCAGCCAAGAACGGGACAGGGGGGCCCGTCAGGAGCAGTTCTTC.

The genes are TRBV27 and TRBJ1-1; tentative D call: TRBD1 (5 bases). The length of the CDR3 is 15 residues. The V and J ends lost 2 bases and 2 bases respectively, with 12 bases between them. Germline V gene sequence: CDR1 MNHEY, CDR2 SMNVEV (reference sequence). The DNA for the CDR3 is TGTGCCAGCAGTTTAGATCAGGGTGGTAACACTGAAGCTTTCTTT. Protein product: CASSLDQGGNTEAFF.

This chain joins TRBV11-2 and TRBJ1-1; TRBD1 might be the D (5 bases). Per the germline V gene, CDR1 is SGHAT and CDR2 is FQNNGV. CDR3 length: 15 amino acids. V shed 1 base and J shed 0 bases, with 9 bases lying between them. The CDR3 nucleotides are TGTGCCAGCAGCTTAGTGGGGGAGTTGAACACTGAAGCTTTCTTT. Residues: CASSLVGELNTEAFF.

V gene TRBV5-4 combines with J gene TRBJ2-3; perhaps TRBD2 as D (6 bases). Germline CDR1 and CDR2: SGHNT and YYREEE (reference sequence). With 0 bases removed from V and 14 bases from J, the gap between germline ends came to 13 bases. There are 12 residues in the CDR3. CDR3 sequence (DNA): TGTGCCAGCAGCTTGGACACCGGGACTCCGTATTTT. It specifies CASSLDTGTPYF.

The chain recombines TRBV27 with TRBJ1-4; possibly TRBD1 for D (6 bases). Germline assignment: CDR1 MNHEY and CDR2 SMNVEV (reference sequence). V shed 4 bases and J shed 5 bases, with 17 bases lying between them. The length of the CDR3 is 16 residues. The DNA for the CDR3 is TGTGCCAGCAGTTCTGTTGGGGGGGCAGAGAATGAAAAACTGTTTTTT. Residues: CASSSVGGAENEKLFF.

This chain connects TRBV27 to TRBJ1-2; D is unclear. The CDR3 length is 13 residues. Germline V CDR1 and CDR2: MNHEY, SMNVEV (reference sequence). Trimming left V 3 bases short and J 2 bases short, with 7 bases between. This CDR3 is CASSFGTNYGYTF. For the CDR3, the DNA is TGTGCCAGCAGTTTTGGCACGAACTATGGCTACACCTTC.

This chain connects TRBV5-1 to TRBJ2-2, with 8 nucleotides matching TRBD1. The V segment lost 4 bases and the J segment 3 bases; nucleotides outside the gene matches: 8. The CDR3 runs 16 residues. Germline V gene lookup returns CDR1 SGHRS and CDR2 YFSETQ. CDR3: CASSPRTGMDTGELFF. CDR3 nucleotides: TGCGCCAGCAGCCCAAGGACAGGGATGGACACCGGGGAGCTGTTTTTT.

The genes are TRBV6-5 and TRBJ1-2; 7 bases map to TRBD1. Losses at the gene ends were 6 bases for V and 5 bases for J; bases not matched to a gene: 9. The CDR3 is made up of 14 amino acids. Germline V gene lookup returns CDR1 MNHEY and CDR2 SVGAGI. The CDR3 coding sequence is TGTGCCAGCAGCCCCTCAGGGGGAAGGTATGGCTACACCTTC. Its translation: CASSPSGGRYGYTF.

The chain is built from TRBV21-1 and TRBJ2-7; the DNA was not used to check the table's D call, TRBD1. TRBV21-1 is given as a pseudogene. The CDR3 runs to 18 residues. The CDR3 is CASSKVLTGKGWVSEQYV. Written as DNA, the CDR3 is TGTGCCAGCAGCAAAGTGTTAACAGGGAAGGGATGGGTTTCCGAGCAGTACGTC.

This sequence joins TRBV5-1 and TRBJ1-1, with D uncertain. This CDR3 region has 15 residues. With 1 base removed from V and 0 bases from J, the gap between germline ends came to 10 bases. Germline CDR1 and CDR2: SGHRS and YFSETQ. The CDR3 bases are TGCGCCAGCAGCTTGATGGCAGCCATGAACACTGAAGCTTTCTTT. It is translated as CASSLMAAMNTEAFF.